Each of the 17 T cell receptor beta chains below was sequenced from the same sample in a study of T-cell memory formation after mild COVID-19. Each CDR3 protein is one row after TCRdb ran MiXCR on the 5' RACE reads. The table records approximately 350,000 distinct CDR3 sequences, about an eighth of them present only once. The sequenced material came from PBMCs or a T cell subset sorted from them (not recorded which). The receptor set was obtained from a young man who had mild COVID-19 (a few samples of this study predate the infection). Cell type and time point are not known.

This clonotype has only a few counts. The rearrangement uses TRBV6-2 or TRBV6-3 and TRBJ1-6; no definite D call. CDR1 and CDR2 (germline): MNHEY, SVGEGT. CDR3 length: 18 amino acids. Deletions cut 5 bases from V and 4 bases from J, with 21 bases between. The CDR3 protein is CASSNRASLRHYNSPLHF. As DNA, the CDR3 is TGTGCCAGCAGTAACCGGGCCTCCCTTCGCCATTATAATTCACCCCTCCACTTT.

The genes are TRBV4-2 and TRBJ2-3; D ambiguous. Trimming stripped 1 base from V and 0 bases from J, with 8 bases between. The CDR3 extends over 15 amino acids. The germline V gene encodes CDR1 LGHNA and CDR2 YNFKEQ. CDR3 sequence reads: CASSQAPPSTDTQYF. CDR3 coding DNA: TGTGCCAGCAGCCAAGCCCCTCCTAGCACAGATACGCAGTATTTT.

There are a few counts of this clonotype. This sequence joins TRBV24-1 and TRBJ2-2; TRBD1 aligns across 11 bases. V lost 3 bases and J lost 5; bases outside the gene matches: 4. Germline CDR1 reads KGHDR; CDR2 reads SFDVKD. CDR3 length equals 16 residues. CDR3 residues: CATSDPGTGGTGELFF. CDR3 sequence (DNA): TGTGCCACCAGTGATCCCGGGACAGGGGGAACCGGGGAGCTGTTTTTT.

The chain has TRBV20-1 and TRBJ2-2; TRBD1 matches 10 bases. The CDR3 has 13 residues. Trimming at V came to 6 bases and at J to 6 bases, leaving 4 bases not matched to a gene. CDR1 and CDR2 (germline): DFQATT, SNEGSKA (reference sequence). The chain's CDR3 is CSAQTGGSGELFF. CDR3 nucleotide sequence: TGCAGTGCGCAGACAGGGGGCTCCGGGGAGCTGTTTTTT.

The genes are TRBV11-2 and TRBJ1-1; D is undetermined. Deletions cut 5 bases from V and 7 bases from J, with 14 bases between. Germline CDR1 is SGHAT and CDR2 is FQNNGV. The CDR3 runs 13 residues. Here the CDR3 reads CASSQTGLGEAFF. The DNA of the CDR3 is TGTGCCAGCAGCCAAACCGGTTTGGGTGAAGCTTTCTTT.

In this sample, this clonotype turned up a few times. V gene TRBV4-1 combines with J gene TRBJ2-5; no reliable D call. Trimming stripped 0 bases from V and 1 base from J, with 9 bases between. From germline, CDR1 is MGHRA and CDR2 YSYEKL. The CDR3 sequence is 15 residues long. The CDR3 region is CASSQEPALQETQYF. CDR3 nucleotides: TGCGCCAGCAGCCAAGAACCAGCCCTCCAAGAGACCCAGTACTTC.

The chain uses TRBV5-1 and TRBJ1-1, with D unresolved. The CDR3 contains 14 residues. V was cut by 5 bases and J by 3 bases, with 14 bases left in between. Germline loops: CDR1 SGHRS, CDR2 YFSETQ. The CDR3 nucleotides read TGCGCCAGCAGTCCTAACACCGACTACACTGAAGCTTTCTTT. Its translation: CASSPNTDYTEAFF.

This clonotype has just a few counts. This chain links TRBV19 with TRBJ2-4, with 8 positions matching TRBD1. V shed 4 bases and J 0 bases; nucleotides not matched to a gene: 8. Germline values: CDR1 LNHDA, CDR2 SQIVND (reference sequence). The CDR3 runs 17 residues. This CDR3 reads CASSKQTGGLAKNIQYF. The CDR3 bases are TGTGCCAGTAGTAAACAAACAGGGGGACTAGCCAAAAACATTCAGTACTTC.

This clonotype was seen only a few times. The chain uses TRBV20-1 and TRBJ1-2; D not certain. The CDR3 is 13 amino acids. CDR1 DFQATT and CDR2 SNEGSKA come from the germline V gene (reference sequence). V lost 0 bases, J lost 5 bases, and 10 bases lay in between. CDR3 nucleotide sequence: TGCAGTGCTAGAGATATCACCGGGTATGGCTACACCTTC. Encoded protein: CSARDITGYGYTF.

The CDR3 reads CASSLAGEASTEAFF. The CDR3 region has the DNA TGTGCCAGCAGTTTAGCGGGGGAGGCTTCCACTGAAGCTTTCTTT. The V gene is TRBV12-3 or TRBV12-4, the J gene TRBJ1-1, with a tentative D call TRBD1 (5 bases). The CDR3 is 15 residues long. The V and J ends lost 0 bases and 4 bases respectively, with 12 bases between them.

In its sample, this clonotype was seen many times. The rearrangement uses TRBV6-5 and TRBJ2-7; 8 positions match TRBD2. From germline, CDR1 is MNHEY and CDR2 SVGAGI. Germline trimming cut 2 bases from V and 1 base from J; bases unmatched to any gene: 7. This CDR3 spans 16 amino acids. The CDR3 loop is CASSYLPSGLSYEQYF. For the CDR3, the DNA is TGTGCCAGCAGTTACCTGCCTAGCGGGTTATCCTACGAGCAGTACTTC.

The chain links TRBV5-1 to TRBJ2-7; weak D call: TRBD1 (6 bases). The CDR3 length is 13 residues. CDR1 is SGHRS, CDR2 YFSETQ, per germline. V was shortened by 4 bases and J by 5 bases, with 13 bases between the two germline ends. The CDR3 DNA follows: TGCGCCAGCAGCGCGCAGACAGGAGACGAGCAGTACGTC. It encodes CASSAQTGDEQYV.

The V and J genes are TRBV10-3 and TRBJ2-2; the D is unclear. Trimming took off 3 bases at V and 2 bases at J, with 10 bases between the two ends. The length of the CDR3 is 15 residues. Germline-derived CDR1 and CDR2 are ENHRY and SYGVKD. CDR3: CAISDRQDNTGELFF. The CDR3 coding sequence is TGTGCCATCAGTGACCGGCAGGACAACACCGGGGAGCTGTTTTTT.

The chain links TRBV6-2 or TRBV6-3 to TRBJ2-3; D may be TRBD2 (6 bases). The CDR3 length is 13 residues. CDR1 is MNHEY and CDR2 is SVGEGT in the germline V gene. Trimming removed 6 bases from V and 4 bases from J, with 11 bases in between. The CDR3 loop reads CASSGGVPDTQYF. The CDR3 region has the DNA TGTGCCAGCAGCGGAGGGGTCCCAGATACGCAGTATTTT.

This clonotype appeared a few times. The chain uses TRBV2 and TRBJ2-2; D possibly matches TRBD1 or TRBD2 (5 bases each). The CDR3 has 16 residues. Trimming removed 4 bases from V and 3 bases from J, with 15 bases in between. The germline CDR1 and CDR2 sequences are SNHLY and FYNNEI. In DNA form, the CDR3 reads TGTGCCAGCAGTGCCGGTTTGGGGGAGTACACCGGGGAGCTGTTTTTT. This codes for CASSAGLGEYTGELFF.

The V call is TRBV19, the J call TRBJ1-1, with no clear D. The length of the CDR3 is 15 residues. Deletions cut 5 bases from V and 0 bases from J, with 13 bases between. CDR1 is LNHDA and CDR2 is SQIVND in the germline V gene (reference sequence). Here the CDR3 reads CASSRAGIMNTEAFF. The CDR3 DNA sequence: TGTGCCAGTAGTCGGGCGGGAATAATGAACACTGAAGCTTTCTTT. The full variable domain, in which reference TRBV19 and TRBJ1-1 provide the parts outside the CDR3, is DGGITQSPKYLFRKEGQNVTLSCEQNLNHDAMYWYRQDPGQGLRLIYYSQIVNDFQKGDIAEGYSVSREKKESFPLTVTSAQKNPTAFYLCASSRAGIMNTEAFFGQGTRLTVV.

This clonotype was picked up one time. The rearrangement links TRBV12-2 to TRBJ2-7. TRBV12-2 is termed a pseudogene. The CDR3 loop spans 15 amino acids. The CDR3 here is CASRLANQKTYEQYV. CDR3 DNA: TGTGCAAGTCGCTTAGCGAACCAGAAGACCTACGAGCAGTACGTC.